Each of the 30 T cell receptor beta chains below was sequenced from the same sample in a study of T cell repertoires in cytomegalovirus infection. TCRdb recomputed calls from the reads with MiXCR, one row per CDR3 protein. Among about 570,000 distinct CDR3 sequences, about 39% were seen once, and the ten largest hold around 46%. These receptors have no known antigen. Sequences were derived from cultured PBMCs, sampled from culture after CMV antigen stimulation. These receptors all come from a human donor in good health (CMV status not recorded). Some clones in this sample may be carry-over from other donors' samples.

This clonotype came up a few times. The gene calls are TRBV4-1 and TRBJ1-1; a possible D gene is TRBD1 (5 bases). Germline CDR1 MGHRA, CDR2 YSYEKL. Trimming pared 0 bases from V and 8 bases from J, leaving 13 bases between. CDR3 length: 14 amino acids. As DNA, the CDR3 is TGCGCCAGCAGCCAAGAAACTGCAGGGCCCGAAGCTTTCTTT. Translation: CASSQETAGPEAFF.

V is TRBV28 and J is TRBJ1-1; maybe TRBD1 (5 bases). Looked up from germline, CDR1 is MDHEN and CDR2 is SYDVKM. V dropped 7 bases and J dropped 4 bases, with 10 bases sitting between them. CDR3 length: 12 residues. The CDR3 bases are TGTGCCAGCACCATGCAGGGCACTGAAGCTTTCTTT. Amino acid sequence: CASTMQGTEAFF.

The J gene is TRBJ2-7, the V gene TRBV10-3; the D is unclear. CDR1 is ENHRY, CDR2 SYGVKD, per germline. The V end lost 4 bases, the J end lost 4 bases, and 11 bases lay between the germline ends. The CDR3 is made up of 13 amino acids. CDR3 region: CAISAQLSYEQYF. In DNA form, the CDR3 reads TGTGCCATCAGTGCCCAGCTAAGTTACGAGCAGTACTTC.

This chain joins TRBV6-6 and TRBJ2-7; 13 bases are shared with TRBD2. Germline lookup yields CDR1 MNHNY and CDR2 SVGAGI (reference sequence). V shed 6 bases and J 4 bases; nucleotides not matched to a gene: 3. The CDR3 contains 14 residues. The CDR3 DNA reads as TGTGCCAGCAGCACACTAGCGGGAGGGTACGAGCAGTACTTC. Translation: CASSTLAGGYEQYF.

The CDR3 here is CASSYRRLSGAPPYEQYF. In DNA form, the CDR3 reads TGTGCCAGCAGCTATCGGAGGCTGAGTGGGGCCCCCCCCTACGAGCAGTACTTC. The V call is TRBV7-2, the J call TRBJ2-7; possibly TRBD1 or TRBD2 for D (5 bases each). The CDR3 loop spans 18 amino acids. V was clipped by 4 bases and J by 2 bases, with 24 bases between them. Germline assignment: CDR1 SGHTA and CDR2 FQGNSA. Complete variable domain (other parts from reference TRBV7-2 and TRBJ2-7): GAGVSQSPSNKVTEKGKDVELRCDPISGHTALYWYRQSLGQGLEFLIYFQGNSAPDKSGLPSDRFSAERTGGSVSTLTIQRTQQEDSAVYLCASSYRRLSGAPPYEQYFGPGTRLTVT.

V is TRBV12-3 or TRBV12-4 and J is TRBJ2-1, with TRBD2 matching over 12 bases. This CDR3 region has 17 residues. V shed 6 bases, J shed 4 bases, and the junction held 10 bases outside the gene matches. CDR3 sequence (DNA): TGTGCCAGCAGCTGGCCCCCTCTAGCGGGGGGGTACAATGAGCAGTTCTTC. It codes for CASSWPPLAGGYNEQFF.

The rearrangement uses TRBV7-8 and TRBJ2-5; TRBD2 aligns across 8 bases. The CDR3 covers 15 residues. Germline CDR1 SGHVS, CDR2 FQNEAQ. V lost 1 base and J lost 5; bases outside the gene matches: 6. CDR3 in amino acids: CASSLDGRAWETQYF. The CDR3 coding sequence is TGTGCCAGCAGCTTAGACGGGAGGGCCTGGGAGACCCAGTACTTC.

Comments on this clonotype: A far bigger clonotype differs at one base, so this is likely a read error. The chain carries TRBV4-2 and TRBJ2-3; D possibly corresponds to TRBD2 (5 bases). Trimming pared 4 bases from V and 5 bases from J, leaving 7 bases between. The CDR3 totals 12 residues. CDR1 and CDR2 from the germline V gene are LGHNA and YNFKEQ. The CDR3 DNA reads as TGTGCCAGCAGCCCGAGGGAAGATACGCAGTATTTT. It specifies CASSPREDTQYF.

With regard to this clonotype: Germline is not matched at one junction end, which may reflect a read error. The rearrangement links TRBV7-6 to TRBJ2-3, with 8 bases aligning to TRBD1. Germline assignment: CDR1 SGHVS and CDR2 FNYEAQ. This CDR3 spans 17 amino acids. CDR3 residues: CATSPMGRDRGSDTQYF. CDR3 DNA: TGTGCCACCAGCCCGATGGGGCGCGACAGGGGATCAGATACGCAGTATTTT.

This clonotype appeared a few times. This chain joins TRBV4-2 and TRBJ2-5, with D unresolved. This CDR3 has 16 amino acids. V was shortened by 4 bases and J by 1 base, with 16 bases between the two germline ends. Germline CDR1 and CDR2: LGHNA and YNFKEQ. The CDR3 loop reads CASSPSRNGAQETQYF. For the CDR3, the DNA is TGTGCCAGCAGCCCGTCGAGGAATGGAGCCCAAGAGACCCAGTACTTC.

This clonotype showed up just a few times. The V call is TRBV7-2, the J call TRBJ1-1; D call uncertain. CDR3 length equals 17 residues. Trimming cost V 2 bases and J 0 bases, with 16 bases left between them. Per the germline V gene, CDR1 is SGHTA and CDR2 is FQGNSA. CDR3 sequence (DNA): TGTGCCAGCAGCTTAAGGCCCCTTCTGAATATGAACACTGAAGCTTTCTTT. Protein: CASSLRPLLNMNTEAFF.

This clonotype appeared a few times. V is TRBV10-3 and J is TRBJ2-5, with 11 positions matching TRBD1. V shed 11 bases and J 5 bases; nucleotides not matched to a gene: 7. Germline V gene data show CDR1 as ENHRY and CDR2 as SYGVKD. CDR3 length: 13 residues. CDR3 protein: CAVGTGGWETQYF. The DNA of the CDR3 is TGTGCCGTCGGGACAGGGGGATGGGAGACCCAGTACTTC.

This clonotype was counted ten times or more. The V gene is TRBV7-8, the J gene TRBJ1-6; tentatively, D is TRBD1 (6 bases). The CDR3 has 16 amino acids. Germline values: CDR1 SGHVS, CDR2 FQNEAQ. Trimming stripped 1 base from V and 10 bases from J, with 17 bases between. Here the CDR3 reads CASSLDPIGGRSPLHF. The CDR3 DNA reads TGTGCCAGCAGCTTAGACCCGATAGGGGGAAGGTCACCCCTCCACTTT.

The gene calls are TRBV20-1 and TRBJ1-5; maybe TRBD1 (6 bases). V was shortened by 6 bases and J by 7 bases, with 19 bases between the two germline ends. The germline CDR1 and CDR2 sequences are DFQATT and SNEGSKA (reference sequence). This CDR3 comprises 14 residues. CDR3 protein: CSASGGRLSQPQHF. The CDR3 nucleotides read TGCAGTGCAAGCGGGGGGCGCTTGTCCCAGCCCCAGCATTTT.

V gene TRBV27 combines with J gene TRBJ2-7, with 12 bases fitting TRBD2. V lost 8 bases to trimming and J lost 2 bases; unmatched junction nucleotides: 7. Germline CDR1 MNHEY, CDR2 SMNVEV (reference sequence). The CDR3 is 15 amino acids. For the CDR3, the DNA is TGTGCCAGCGCGTCTAGCGGGGGGGCCCCCTACGAGCAGTACTTC. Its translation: CASASSGGAPYEQYF.

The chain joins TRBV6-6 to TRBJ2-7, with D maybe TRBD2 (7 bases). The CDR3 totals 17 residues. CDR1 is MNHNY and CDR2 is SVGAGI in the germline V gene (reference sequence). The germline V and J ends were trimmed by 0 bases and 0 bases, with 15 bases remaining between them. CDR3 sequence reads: CASSYSLRGGRSYEQYF. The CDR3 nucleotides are TGTGCCAGCAGTTACTCCCTTCGCGGGGGCCGCTCCTACGAGCAGTACTTC.

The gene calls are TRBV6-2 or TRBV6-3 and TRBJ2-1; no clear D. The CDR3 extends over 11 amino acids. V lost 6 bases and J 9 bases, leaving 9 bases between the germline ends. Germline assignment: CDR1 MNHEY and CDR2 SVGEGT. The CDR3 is CASSQTREQFF. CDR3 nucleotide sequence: TGTGCCAGCAGCCAGACCCGTGAGCAGTTCTTC.

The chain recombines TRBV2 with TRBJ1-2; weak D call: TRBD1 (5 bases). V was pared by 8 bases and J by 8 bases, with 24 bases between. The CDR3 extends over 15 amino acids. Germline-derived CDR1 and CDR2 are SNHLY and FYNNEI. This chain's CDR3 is CASPSLLGGVRGYTF. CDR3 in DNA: TGTGCCAGCCCGTCCCTTCTTGGGGGGGTTAGGGGCTACACCTTC.

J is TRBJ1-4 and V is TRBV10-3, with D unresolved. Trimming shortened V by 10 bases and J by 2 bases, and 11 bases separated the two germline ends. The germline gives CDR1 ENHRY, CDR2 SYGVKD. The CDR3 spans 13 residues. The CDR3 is CASKGRTNEKLFF. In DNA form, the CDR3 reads TGTGCCAGCAAAGGGAGGACTAATGAAAAACTGTTTTTT.

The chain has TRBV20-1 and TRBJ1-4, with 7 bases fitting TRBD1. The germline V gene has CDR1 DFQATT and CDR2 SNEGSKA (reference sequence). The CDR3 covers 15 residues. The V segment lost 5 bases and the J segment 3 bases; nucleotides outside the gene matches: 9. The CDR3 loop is CSASRGGTANEKLFF. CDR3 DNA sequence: TGCAGTGCTTCCAGGGGGGGCACCGCTAATGAAAAACTGTTTTTT.

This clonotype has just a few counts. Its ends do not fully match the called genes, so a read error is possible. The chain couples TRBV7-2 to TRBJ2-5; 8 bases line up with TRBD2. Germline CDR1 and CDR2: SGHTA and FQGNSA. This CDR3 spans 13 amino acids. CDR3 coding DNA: TGTGCCAGCAGCTCACACCGACTAGCGACGGGGGGGTTC. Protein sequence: CASSSHRLATGGF.

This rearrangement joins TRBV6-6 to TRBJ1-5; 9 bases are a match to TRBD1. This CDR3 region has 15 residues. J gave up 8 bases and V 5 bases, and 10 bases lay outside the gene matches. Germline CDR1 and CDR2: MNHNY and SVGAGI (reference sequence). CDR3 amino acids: CASSDKDRGKEPQHF. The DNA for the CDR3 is TGTGCCAGCAGTGATAAGGACAGGGGAAAGGAGCCCCAGCATTTT.

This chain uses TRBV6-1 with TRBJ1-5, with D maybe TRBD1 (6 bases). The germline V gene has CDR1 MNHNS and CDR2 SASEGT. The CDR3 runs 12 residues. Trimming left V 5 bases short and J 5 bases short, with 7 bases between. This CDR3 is CASSTGYQPQHF. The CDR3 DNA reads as TGTGCCAGCAGTACAGGGTATCAGCCCCAGCATTTT.

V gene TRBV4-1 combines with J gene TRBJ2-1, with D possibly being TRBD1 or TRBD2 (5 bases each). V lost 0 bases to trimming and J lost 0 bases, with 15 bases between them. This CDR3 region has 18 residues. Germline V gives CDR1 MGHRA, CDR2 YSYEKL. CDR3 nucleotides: TGCGCCAGCAGCCAAGAGAGGGGCTTGGGCAGCTCCTACAATGAGCAGTTCTTC. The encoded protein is CASSQERGLGSSYNEQFF.

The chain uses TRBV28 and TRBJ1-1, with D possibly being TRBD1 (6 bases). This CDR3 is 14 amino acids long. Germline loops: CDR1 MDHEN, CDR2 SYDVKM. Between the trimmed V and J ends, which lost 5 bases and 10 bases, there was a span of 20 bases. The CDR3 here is CASSEGGRDWGAFF. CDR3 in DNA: TGTGCCAGCAGTGAAGGGGGTAGGGATTGGGGAGCTTTCTTT.

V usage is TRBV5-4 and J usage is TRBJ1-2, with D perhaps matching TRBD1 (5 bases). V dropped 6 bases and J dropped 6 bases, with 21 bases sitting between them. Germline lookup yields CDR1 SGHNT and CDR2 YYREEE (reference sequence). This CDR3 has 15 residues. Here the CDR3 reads CASTEFREGSDGYTF. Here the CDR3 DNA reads TGTGCCAGCACCGAATTTCGGGAGGGGTCGGATGGCTACACCTTC.

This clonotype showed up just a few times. The CDR3 sequence: CASSQGQGVGLTQHF. In DNA, the CDR3 is TGTGCCAGCAGTCAAGGACAGGGGGTTGGGTTGACCCAGCATTTT. The chain uses TRBV12-3 or TRBV12-4 and TRBJ1-5, with TRBD1 matching 10 bases. The trim removed 5 bases at V and 11 bases at J, leaving 12 bases unmatched. CDR3 length: 15 residues.

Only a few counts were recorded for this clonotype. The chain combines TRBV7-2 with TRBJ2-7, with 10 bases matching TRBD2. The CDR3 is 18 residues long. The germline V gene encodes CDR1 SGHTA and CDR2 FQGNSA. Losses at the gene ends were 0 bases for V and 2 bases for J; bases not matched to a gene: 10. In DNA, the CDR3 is TGTGCCAGCAGCTTAGCGCGGGCTAGCGGGGGCCCCGCCTACGAGCAGTACTTC. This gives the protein CASSLARASGGPAYEQYF.

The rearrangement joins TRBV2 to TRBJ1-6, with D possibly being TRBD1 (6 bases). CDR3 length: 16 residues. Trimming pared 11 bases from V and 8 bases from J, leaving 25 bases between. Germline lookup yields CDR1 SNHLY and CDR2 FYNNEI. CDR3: CAARGGYTGFDSPLHF. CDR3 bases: TGTGCCGCGCGAGGGGGTTATACCGGATTTGATTCACCCCTCCACTTT. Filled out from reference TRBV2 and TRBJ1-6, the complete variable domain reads EPEVTQTPSHQVTQMGQEVILRCVPISNHLYFYWYRQILGQKVEFLVSFYNNEISEKSEIFDDQFSVERPDGSNFTLKIRSTKLEDSAMYFCAARGGYTGFDSPLHFGNGTRLTVT.

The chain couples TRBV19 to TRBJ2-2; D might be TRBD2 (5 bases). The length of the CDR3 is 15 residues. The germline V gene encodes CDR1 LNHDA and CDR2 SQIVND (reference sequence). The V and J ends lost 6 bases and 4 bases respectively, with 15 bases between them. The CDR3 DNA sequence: TGTGCCAGTAGCCCGTCGGGGATCGCCACCGGGGAGCTGTTTTTT. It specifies CASSPSGIATGELFF.